This T cell receptor beta chain derives from a study of T cell repertoires in cytomegalovirus infection. TCRdb called the reads again in MiXCR, with one record for every CDR3 protein. Of 500,000 to 600,000 distinct CDR3 sequences in the sample, approximately 15% were seen once. Germline lookup yields CDR1 SEHNR and CDR2 FQNEAQ (reference sequence). The CDR3 spans 13 residues. V shed 5 bases and J shed 9 bases, with 14 bases lying between them. This clonotype was detected ten times or more. This TCR derives from a human donor in good health (CMV status not recorded). Some clones in this sample may be carry-over from other donors' samples. The V gene is TRBV7-9, the J gene TRBJ2-1; possibly TRBD1 or TRBD2 for D (5 bases each). Sequencing was done on a sample of CD8+ T cells from PBMCs. CDR3 residues: CASSLKRGVEQFF. The CDR3 nucleotides read TGTGCCAGCAGCCTCAAGAGGGGTGTTGAGCAGTTCTTC.